The entry below describes one T cell receptor (beta chain). This entry comes from a study of blood T cell repertoires in COVID-19. Background on the study: T cells, B-cell-depleted T cells, or PBMCs provided the cDNA or gDNA that served as material.

TCRdb's table, derived via immunoSEQ multiplex PCR, lists solely in-frame clones and lacks some. The sample yields approximately 79,000 clones, roughly 80% seen once. This clonotype originated in a man in his fifties with COVID-19, enrolled during active disease. What was sequenced was peripheral blood.

The CDR3 DNA sequence: TGTGCCAGCAGCCCTGACAGGGGCGTCAGCTACGAGCAGTACTTC. It translates to CASSPDRGVSYEQYF. The chain joins TRBV28 to TRBJ2-7; 8 bases are a match to TRBD1. V lost 6 bases and J lost 3; bases outside the gene matches: 10. CDR1 MDHEN and CDR2 SYDVKM come from the germline V gene. The CDR3 totals 15 residues.